This TCR beta chain was obtained from a study of blood T cell repertoires in COVID-19. Study context: The study drew acute and convalescent COVID-19 samples from the United States, Italy and Spain. T cells, B-cell-depleted T cells, or PBMCs supplied cDNA or gDNA.

Only one count was recorded for this clone. How the authors handled the data: Reference gene primer amplification gave estimated nucleated cell counts. The assay was immunoSEQ multiplex PCR, and TCRdb's table has in-frame clones only and misses some. Clone size and V and J calls were adopted from that table, with D and trimming inferred from the DNA. The sample carries about 120,000 clones, roughly nine tenths recorded once. This CDR3 has 15 amino acids. Trimming took 3 bases from V and 8 from J; bases not matched to a gene: 7. Germline V gene data show CDR1 as SEHNR and CDR2 as FQNEAQ (reference sequence).

The genes are TRBV7-9 and TRBJ2-1; 10 bases are a match to TRBD2. The specimen sequenced was peripheral blood. The sequence came from a man in his 70s who had recovered from COVID-19. CDR3 DNA: TGTGCCAGCAGCTTTGTTGAGCGGGAGGGCGATGAGCAGTTCTTC. Protein product: CASSFVEREGDEQFF.